This T cell receptor beta chain was sequenced during a study of T cell repertoires in cytomegalovirus infection. Background on the study: CMV infection plus the matching HLA type was flagged by public TCR beta signatures.

The germline gives CDR1 MDHEN, CDR2 SYDVKM. V lost 6 bases to trimming and J lost 2 bases, with 13 bases between them. The CDR3 contains 14 residues. This clonotype was counted between two and nine times. Each CDR3 protein is one row after TCRdb ran MiXCR on the reads. The table includes about 450,000 distinct CDR3 sequences, roughly 31% detected once. This chain connects TRBV28 to TRBJ2-5; the D gene is possibly TRBD1 (8 bases). The material sequenced was PBMCs. This clonotype originated in a human donor in good health (CMV status not recorded). Some clones in this sample may be carry-over from other donors' samples. The CDR3 region is CASRQGGSQETQYF. Here the CDR3 DNA reads TGTGCCAGCAGACAGGGGGGGTCACAAGAGACCCAGTACTTC.